The present TCR beta chain was sequenced within a study of blood T cell repertoires in COVID-19 (dated by TCRdb to between 2020 and 2021). Broadly, across the study: Samples covering the acute and convalescent phases of COVID-19 were provided by collaborators in the United States, Italy and Spain. The prospective study material was composed of cDNA or gDNA derived from T cells, B-cell-depleted T cells, or PBMCs. Subjects who had been exposed to COVID-19, were actively infected with it, or had recovered from it provided the deeply sampled blood TCRbeta repertoires that made up the dataset. The repertoires were released in a freely available public database meant as a resource for research on the immune response to SARS-CoV-2. Samples were obtained from the ongoing ImmuneRACE study (first 160 participants) and from 1,254 subjects provided by 6 global collaborators. Sample metadata almost always included a de-identified subject ID, COVID-19 status, age in years and sex. HLA class I and class II types, where available, came from metadata supplied by the sample provider rather than from assay-based typing. What the research found in general, with its limitations: The quantity of clinical and demographic metadata differed by source and by participant and was supplied without curation.

Notes on this clone: There is no known antigen for this receptor. The sample holds no much larger clone one base away, and base qualities are not on file.

The collaborating institutions used their own protocols to collect whole blood in K2EDTA tubes. Collaborator samples were shipped for TCRbeta analysis as frozen whole blood, isolated PBMCs, or DNA extracted from either sample type. The immunoSEQ Assay, a bias-controlled multiplex PCR, was used to amplify TCRbeta CDR3 regions from genomic DNA. On the authors' methods: Nucleated cell counts per sample were estimated from amplification of reference gene primers within the assay. To quantify the absolute abundance of each unique TCRbeta CDR3 rearrangement, sequence reads were collapsed and filtered. For each sample, productive Simpson clonality was calculated by taking the square root of Simpson's diversity index across productive rearrangements. What TCRdb holds here is the immuneACCESS table cut down to in-frame rearrangements. Part of the clones is not present; checked against another copy, under half of the missing clones reflect an unresolved V gene, and the others are unexplained. Clonal size and the V and J genes are those of that table, whereas D and trimming came from the DNA. This sample lists around 150,000 clones; approximately 80% were detected once. The ten largest clones take up roughly 9% of the sample.

The CDR3 measures 18 amino acids from cysteine to phenylalanine. Left in the record is the CDR3 DNA by itself, 54 bases read in frame from the first base. CDR1 and CDR2, per the germline V gene, are SGHTA and FQGNSA. V is pared back by 5 bases and J by 11 bases, with 30 bases lying between the germline termini. Sequencing input: peripheral blood. In this chain, TRBV7-2 is recombined with TRBJ2-2; TRBD2 could be the D gene, as 7 bases match. The TCR comes from an elderly woman with active or convalescent COVID-19. In nucleotides, the sequence is TGTGCCAGCAGCCTCGAGGCAGCTATAGGGGGGGGTAGGGTAGAGCTGTTTTTT. It is translated as CASSLEAAIGGGRVELFF.